These T cell receptor beta chains were read from a single sample in a study of metastatic and nonmetastatic thyroid tumors. TCRdb re-called clones via MiXCR from the PCR reads. The sample includes tens of thousands of clones, 17% of them seen just once. Sequencing input: tumor tissue. These receptors originate from a female donor with papillary thyroid cancer or a benign thyroid nodule (not recorded which). Some clones in this sample may be carry-over from other donors' samples. Each CDR3 is given with its conserved first and last residue. The order of the fields is CDR3 DNA, CDR3 protein, J gene, clone size, CDR3 length, D gene, V gene. D genes are given only for firm matches. Rows give clone size only sometimes, using once, few, many, or a class for an expanded clone.

TGTGCCAGCAGCTGGCGGGCAGTTGCAGGCCTTAACTATGGCTACACCTTC | CASSWRAVAGLNYGYTF | TRBJ1-2 | many | 17 | NA | TRBV5-6
TGTGCCAGTAGTACACAGGGATCTGGAAACACCATATATTTT | CASSTQGSGNTIYF | TRBJ1-3 | many | 14 | NA | TRBV19
TGTGCCATCAGCGGGGGTGGGTACGAGCAGTACTTC | CAISGGGYEQYF | TRBJ2-7 | many | 12 | NA | TRBV10-3
TGTGCCAGCAGCTTGGGGGAGGTGGATACGCAGTATTTT | CASSLGEVDTQYF | TRBJ2-3 | NA | 13 | NA | TRBV11-3
TGCAGTGCGGAACCGGGACTAGCGGAAGAGACCCAGTACTTC | CSAEPGLAEETQYF | TRBJ2-5 | many | 14 | TRBD2 | TRBV20-1
TGTGCCAGCAGCTTCTACGGGGGGGCGGAGGAGCAGTACTTC | CASSFYGGAEEQYF | TRBJ2-7 | NA | 14 | TRBD2 | TRBV11-2
TGTGCCAGCAGATTAACCCGGGACAGCTACAATGAGCAGCTCTTC | CASRLTRDSYNEQLF | TRBJ2-1 | NA | 15 | TRBD1 | TRBV7-3
TGTGCCAGCAGCCGCGCAGGACCCATGAACACTGAAGCTTTCTTT | CASSRAGPMNTEAFF | TRBJ1-1 | many | 15 | NA | TRBV3-1
TGTGCCAGCAGTCGGATAGTCCCCGTCTCTGGGGCCAACGTCCTGACTTTC | CASSRIVPVSGANVLTF | TRBJ2-6 | many | 17 | NA | TRBV6-2/TRBV6-3
TGTGCCAGCAGCTTAGTTCAAGAGACCCAGTACTTC | CASSLVQETQYF | TRBJ2-5 | many | 12 | NA | TRBV11-3
TGTGCCAGCAGCTTAGGGGACAGGGGGCAAGAGACCCAGTACTTC | CASSLGDRGQETQYF | TRBJ2-5 | many | 15 | TRBD1 | TRBV11-3
TGTGCCAGCAGTACCCCCGCGGGAGGCTCCAATGAGCAGTTCTTC | CASSTPAGGSNEQFF | TRBJ2-1 | NA | 15 | TRBD2 | TRBV28
TGCGCCAGCAGCTCTAGCGGGGGTATTAGCGGGGAGCTGTTTTTT | CASSSSGGISGELFF | TRBJ2-2 | NA | 15 | TRBD2 | TRBV5-1
TGCAGCGTCAATTACCGGGATGGCACTGAAGCTCTCTTT | CSVNYRDGTEALF | TRBJ1-1 | NA | 13 | NA | TRBV29-1
TGTGCCAGCAGCTTGACAGGGGGGGAGGGGGAGACCCAGTACTTC | CASSLTGGEGETQYF | TRBJ2-5 | many | 15 | NA | TRBV5-4
TGTGCCAGCAGTACAGGGTCTGGCTACACCTTC | CASSTGSGYTF | TRBJ1-2 | many | 11 | NA | TRBV25-1
TGTGCCACCAGCGATACAGGGAACGCCCTATTGGTTTTT | CATSDTGNALLVF | TRBJ1-4 | NA | 13 | NA | TRBV15
TGCAGTGCTTTCAGGTTGAGCAATGAGCAGTTCTTC | CSAFRLSNEQFF | TRBJ2-1 | many | 12 | NA | TRBV20-1
TGCAGTGCTAGAGATTTAAAAGAGACCCAGTACTTC | CSARDLKETQYF | TRBJ2-5 | many | 12 | NA | TRBV20-1
TGTGCCGGCAACCTCCGGGGCCACGAGCAGTACTTC | CAGNLRGHEQYF | TRBJ2-7 | NA | 12 | NA | TRBV13
TGTGCCAGTAGTCCCCTGGGGGGCCCCAGGCCGGGGCAGCCCCAGCATTTT | CASSPLGGPRPGQPQHF | TRBJ1-5 | many | 17 | NA | TRBV19
TGTGCCAGCAGCTTAGGTCAAGAGACCCAGTACTTC | CASSLGQETQYF | TRBJ2-5 | many | 12 | NA | TRBV7-6
TGTGCCAGCAGTGAGGGACTAGCGGGAGGAGGTAGGGCCAAAAACATTCAGTACTTC | CASSEGLAGGGRAKNIQYF | TRBJ2-4 | many | 19 | TRBD2 | TRBV2
TGTGCCGGCAGTTTTGGTACAGGTGCCACTGAAGCTTTCTTT | CAGSFGTGATEAFF | TRBJ1-1 | few | 14 | NA | TRBV12-3/TRBV12-4
TGTGCCAGCAGCCAGGAGGGACTAGCGGGAGAGACTAGCGGGCAGTTCTTC | CASSQEGLAGETSGQFF | TRBJ2-1 | many | 17 | TRBD2 | TRBV3-1
TGCAGTGCCCACCCGACTAGCGGGAGGGATAGCTCATACAATGAGCAGTTCTTC | CSAHPTSGRDSSYNEQFF | TRBJ2-1 | NA | 18 | TRBD2 | TRBV20-1